Listed below are T cell receptor beta chains from one sample, sequenced in a study of T-cell memory formation after mild COVID-19. TCRdb called the 5' RACE reads again in MiXCR, with one record for every CDR3 protein. There are about 360,000 distinct CDR3 sequences in the sample; about 15% occur only once, and 22% lies in the top ten. The sequenced material came from PBMCs or a T cell subset sorted from them (not recorded which). Every receptor here comes from a man younger than 30 who had mild COVID-19 (a few samples of this study predate the infection). Cell type and time point are not known. Both conserved end residues are part of each CDR3. D genes are given only for firm matches. Clone size is not always given. Where it is, it says once, few, many or a class for expanded clones.

CSAPGTSKNIQYF,TGCAGTGCTCCCGGGACTAGCAAAAACATTCAGTACTTC,TRBV20-1,TRBJ2-4,many,TRBD2
CASSPDSGGYTF,TGTGCCAGCAGCCCAGACAGCGGAGGCTACACCTTC,TRBV7-9,TRBJ1-2,.,.
CSLHQAQYSNQPQHF,TGCAGTTTGCACCAGGCACAATATAGCAATCAGCCCCAGCATTTT,TRBV20-1,TRBJ1-5,few,.
CASSSPTGSGELFF,TGTGCCAGCAGCTCACCGACAGGGTCCGGGGAGCTGTTTTTT,TRBV7-6,TRBJ2-2,.,TRBD1
CAISSRQTSGGPNTGELFF,TGTGCCATCAGTTCCCGACAGACTAGCGGGGGACCGAACACCGGGGAGCTGTTTTTT,TRBV10-3,TRBJ2-2,few,TRBD2
CASSFPGVYGYTF,TGTGCCAGCAGTTTTCCAGGGGTTTATGGCTACACCTTC,TRBV12-3/TRBV12-4,TRBJ1-2,.,.
CASSYSPRTFYEQFF,TGTGCCAGCAGTTACTCCCCCAGGACGTTCTATGAGCAGTTCTTC,TRBV6-5,TRBJ2-1,many,.
CASSWPLRGLENEQFF,TGTGCCAGCAGCTGGCCCCTCCGGGGGCTAGAAAATGAGCAGTTCTTC,TRBV11-2,TRBJ2-1,few,.
CASSYSALGQGEGYTF,TGTGCCAGCAGTTACTCAGCCCTGGGACAGGGGGAGGGCTACACCTTC,TRBV6-5,TRBJ1-2,few,TRBD1
CASSPRLTGDSPLHF,TGTGCCAGCAGCCCCCGGTTAACAGGGGATTCACCCCTCCACTTT,TRBV11-2,TRBJ1-6,.,TRBD1
CASRGQGTSEAFF,TGTGCCAGCAGAGGACAGGGAACCTCTGAAGCTTTCTTT,TRBV12-3/TRBV12-4,TRBJ1-1,.,TRBD1